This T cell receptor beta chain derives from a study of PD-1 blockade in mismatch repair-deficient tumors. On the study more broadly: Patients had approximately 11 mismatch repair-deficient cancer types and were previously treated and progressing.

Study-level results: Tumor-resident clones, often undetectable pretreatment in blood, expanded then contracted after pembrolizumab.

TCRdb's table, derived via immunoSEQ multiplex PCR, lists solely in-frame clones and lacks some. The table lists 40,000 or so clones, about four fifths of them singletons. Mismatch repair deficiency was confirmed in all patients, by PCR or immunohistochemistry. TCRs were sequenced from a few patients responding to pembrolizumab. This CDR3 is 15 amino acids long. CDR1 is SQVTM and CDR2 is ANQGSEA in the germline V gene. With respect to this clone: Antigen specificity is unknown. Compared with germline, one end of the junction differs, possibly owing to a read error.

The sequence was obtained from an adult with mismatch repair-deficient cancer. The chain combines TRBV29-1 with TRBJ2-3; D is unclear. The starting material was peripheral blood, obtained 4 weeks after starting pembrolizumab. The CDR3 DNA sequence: TGCAGCGCTGAACGGGCCAGTCTCAGCACAGATACGCAGTATTTT. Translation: CSAERASLSTDTQYF.